A single sample gave rise to the 21 T cell receptor beta chains below, sequenced in a study of T cell responses to AZD1222 COVID-19 vaccine. Generated by immunoSEQ multiplex PCR, the TCRdb table keeps only in-frame clones and is missing some. The repertoire holds 110,000 or so clones, 88% seen once, with just over 3.5% in the top ten. The material sequenced was peripheral blood, taken 28 days after the second AZD1222 dose. The origin of the receptors is an adult who received the AZD1222 COVID-19 vaccine.

The gene calls are TRBV11-2 and TRBJ2-5, with D hard to call. The CDR3 consists of 12 residues. CDR1 is SGHAT and CDR2 is FQNNGV in the germline V gene. The V end was cut by 6 bases, the J end by 4 bases, with 9 bases between. The CDR3 DNA follows: TGTGCCAGCAGTCGGCCCCCAGAGACCCAGTACTTC. Translating gives CASSRPPETQYF.

The V gene is TRBV18, the J gene TRBJ2-1; a weak D match, TRBD2 (5 bases). CDR1 is KGHSH, CDR2 LQKENI, per germline. The CDR3 contains 14 residues. V lost 0 bases, J lost 7 bases, and 10 bases lay in between. As DNA, the CDR3 is TGTGCCAGCTCACCACCCGGCGGGTGGAATGAGCAGTTCTTC. Its protein is CASSPPGGWNEQFF.

This clone came up once. The V call is TRBV5-8, the J call TRBJ2-1; the D gene is possibly TRBD2 (6 bases). V was cut by 0 bases and J by 9 bases, with 13 bases left in between. CDR3 length equals 14 residues. Germline V gene lookup returns CDR1 SGHTS and CDR2 YDEGEE. The DNA of the CDR3 is TGTGCCAGCAGCTTGGTAGGCGGGATCTCTGAGCAGTTCTTC. It specifies CASSLVGGISEQFF.

The chain is built from TRBV7-9 and TRBJ1-4; D unclear. Germline-derived CDR1 and CDR2 are SEHNR and FQNEAQ (reference sequence). This CDR3 region has 12 residues. V was shortened by 5 bases and J by 8 bases, with 9 bases between the two germline ends. CDR3 sequence (DNA): TGTGCCAGCAGCCCTTATCGGGAAAAACTGTTTTTT. Translated: CASSPYREKLFF.

V usage is TRBV27 and J usage is TRBJ1-1; D call uncertain. Trimming took off 6 bases at V and 5 bases at J, with 16 bases between the two ends. The CDR3 runs to 14 residues. Germline loops: CDR1 MNHEY, CDR2 SMNVEV (reference sequence). CDR3 sequence reads: CASSRSRGHTEAFF. CDR3 DNA: TGTGCCAGCAGCCGATCTCGGGGTCATACTGAAGCTTTCTTT.

The CDR3 loop reads CASSSRSSYNEQFF. The CDR3 nucleotides read TGTGCCAGCAGCTCTAGGAGCTCCTACAATGAGCAGTTCTTC. The chain has TRBV7-3 and TRBJ2-1; unclear D gene. Trimming removed 4 bases at V and 0 bases at J, with 7 bases between. The CDR3 runs to 14 residues. From germline, CDR1 is SGHTA and CDR2 FQGTGA. Combining the CDR3 with reference TRBV7-3 and TRBJ2-1 gives the whole variable domain GAGVSQTPSNKVTEKGKYVELRCDPISGHTALYWYRQSLGQGPEFLIYFQGTGAADDSGLPNDRFFAVRPEGSVSTLKIQRTERGDSAVYLCASSSRSSYNEQFFGPGTRLTVL.

This rearrangement joins TRBV7-2 to TRBJ1-2; D unresolved. The ends were cut back, 1 base at V and 5 bases at J, with 5 bases in the middle. This CDR3 has 12 residues. The germline CDR1 and CDR2 sequences are SGHTA and FQGNSA. The CDR3 region has the DNA TGTGCCAGCAGCTTAGAAACGTATGGCTACACCTTC. This translates into CASSLETYGYTF.

This chain links TRBV9 with TRBJ2-1, with D possibly being TRBD2 (5 bases). V lost 0 bases, J lost 12 bases, and 19 bases lay in between. Germline V CDR1 and CDR2: SGDLS, YYNGEE. There are 15 residues in the CDR3. Written as DNA, the CDR3 is TGTGCCAGCAGCGTAGAATGGGCGGGCCAGGATGGGCAGTTCTTC. Translating it yields CASSVEWAGQDGQFF.

This sequence joins TRBV11-2 and TRBJ2-3; no firm D call. The CDR3 totals 13 residues. Trimming removed 5 bases from V and 4 bases from J, with 10 bases in between. Germline V gene lookup returns CDR1 SGHAT and CDR2 FQNNGV. CDR3: CASSPHPPDTQYF. CDR3 DNA sequence: TGTGCCAGCAGCCCCCACCCACCAGATACGCAGTATTTT.

The V call is TRBV7-9, the J call TRBJ1-2, with unresolved D. Germline V gene sequence: CDR1 SEHNR, CDR2 FQNEAQ (reference sequence). This CDR3 has 14 amino acids. Trimming stripped 8 bases from V and 5 bases from J, with 18 bases between. CDR3 in DNA: TGTGCCAGCTCTACACTGACCCTGGGGTATGGCTACACCTTC. This codes for CASSTLTLGYGYTF.

This CDR3 reads CASSLAGNTEAFF. CDR3 DNA: TGCGCCAGCAGCTTGGCCGGAAACACTGAAGCTTTCTTT. V and J are TRBV5-1 and TRBJ1-1; D gene uncertain. V lost 0 bases to trimming and J lost 2 bases, with 5 bases between them. Germline V lookup: CDR1 SGHRS, CDR2 YFSETQ. The CDR3 is 13 residues long. The variable domain in full, with the rest retrieved from reference TRBV5-1 and TRBJ1-1, is KAGVTQTPRYLIKTRGQQVTLSCSPISGHRSVSWYQQTPGQGLQFLFEYFSETQRNKGNFPGRFSGRQFSNSRSEMNVSTLELGDSALYLCASSLAGNTEAFFGQGTRLTVV.

This clone was detected a few times. This chain links TRBV2 with TRBJ2-7; 13 bases agree with TRBD2. This CDR3 has 16 residues. CDR1 and CDR2 (germline): SNHLY, FYNNEI. J gave up 3 bases and V 4 bases, and 6 bases lay outside the gene matches. The CDR3 reads CASSGAGTSGVYEQYF. CDR3 bases: TGTGCCAGCAGTGGGGCGGGGACTAGCGGGGTCTACGAGCAGTACTTC.

The CDR3 spells CAWTPQGDRDVNTQYF. In nucleotides, the CDR3 is TGTGCCTGGACCCCCCAAGGGGACAGGGATGTCAATACGCAGTATTTT. The chain uses TRBV30 and TRBJ2-3; TRBD1 aligns across 9 bases. CDR1 and CDR2 (germline): GTSNPN, SVGIG (reference sequence). Germline trimming cut 4 bases from V and 7 bases from J; bases unmatched to any gene: 15. CDR3 length: 16 amino acids. The full variable domain, with the rest looked up from reference TRBV30 and TRBJ2-3, is SQTIHQWPATLVQPVGSPLSLECTVEGTSNPNLYWYRQAAGRGLQLLFYSVGIGQISSEVPQNLSASRPQDRQFILSSKKLLLSDSGFYLCAWTPQGDRDVNTQYFGPGTRLTVL.

On this clone: The germline gene is not matched at one end of the junction; a read error may be the cause. This sequence joins TRBV7-7 and TRBJ2-7; 9 bases align to TRBD2. The germline CDR1 and CDR2 sequences are SSHAT and FNYEAQ (reference sequence). The CDR3 sequence is 15 residues long. The CDR3 here is CASSLGLAGVDEQYF. CDR3 DNA: TGTGCTAGCAGCTTAGGGTTAGCGGGAGTAGACGAGCAGTACTTC.

The chain recombines TRBV14 with TRBJ1-3, with a possible D match to TRBD1 (5 bases). The CDR3 runs to 15 residues. V lost 1 base and J lost 2, with 9 bases in between. CDR1 and CDR2 from the germline V gene are SGHDN and FVKESK. The CDR3 DNA reads as TGTGCCAGCAGCCAAGTCCAGGGCGCTGGAAACACCATATATTTT. Its translation is CASSQVQGAGNTIYF. The variable domain in full, completed from reference TRBV14 and TRBJ1-3, reads EAGVTQFPSHSVIEKGQTVTLRCDPISGHDNLYWYRRVMGKEIKFLLHFVKESKQDESGMPNNRFLAERTGGTYSTLKVQPAELEDSGVYFCASSQVQGAGNTIYFGEGSWLTVV.

This clone has more than one count but fewer than ten. The chain employs TRBV5-1 and TRBJ1-2, with a weak D call TRBD1 (5 bases). CDR1 is SGHRS and CDR2 is YFSETQ in the germline V gene. The CDR3 is 13 amino acids. With 4 bases removed from V and 4 bases from J, the gap between germline ends came to 11 bases. The CDR3 DNA follows: TGCGCCAGCAGCCTGACAGAAACCTATGGCTACACCTTC. Residues: CASSLTETYGYTF.

The rearrangement joins TRBV19 to TRBJ2-7; D gene unclear. Germline CDR1 is LNHDA and CDR2 is SQIVND (reference sequence). CDR3 length: 15 amino acids. The V end was cut by 3 bases, the J end by 2 bases, with 14 bases between. The CDR3, as DNA: TGTGCCAGTAGTATCCATAAAATTGGGGCCTACGAGCAGTACTTC. Amino acid sequence: CASSIHKIGAYEQYF.

The rearrangement uses TRBV5-8 and TRBJ1-1; possibly TRBD1 for D (6 bases). The CDR3 contains 16 residues. V was trimmed by 0 bases and J by 7 bases, leaving 19 bases between them. CDR1 and CDR2 from the germline V gene are SGHTS and YDEGEE. CDR3: CASSLAGGHRFIEAFF. The CDR3 DNA reads TGTGCCAGCAGCTTGGCCGGGGGACATCGGTTTATTGAAGCTTTCTTT.

The chain links TRBV10-2 to TRBJ2-7; TRBD2 agrees at 8 bases. The CDR3 is made up of 15 amino acids. V shed 6 bases, J shed 0 bases, and the junction held 7 bases outside the gene matches. Germline loops: CDR1 WSHSY, CDR2 SAAADI. CDR3 residues: CASRLSGSSSYEQYF. The CDR3, as DNA: TGCGCCAGCAGACTCAGCGGGAGTTCCTCCTACGAGCAGTACTTC.

The chain links TRBV18 to TRBJ1-1; D unclear. Germline CDR1 reads KGHSH; CDR2 reads LQKENI. V was cut by 5 bases and J by 1 base, with 8 bases left in between. This CDR3 comprises 13 residues. CDR3 DNA sequence: TGTGCCAGCTCATCATCAGGGAACACTGAAGCTTTCTTT. Its protein is CASSSSGNTEAFF.

The V call is TRBV5-1, the J call TRBJ2-3; TRBD2 matches at 9 bases. CDR3 length: 14 amino acids. V shed 6 bases, J shed 2 bases, and the junction held 4 bases outside the gene matches. CDR1 and CDR2 from the germline V gene are SGHRS and YFSETQ. CDR3 in DNA: TGCGCCAGCAAAGCTAGCGGGACCACAGATACGCAGTATTTT. The encoded protein is CASKASGTTDTQYF.